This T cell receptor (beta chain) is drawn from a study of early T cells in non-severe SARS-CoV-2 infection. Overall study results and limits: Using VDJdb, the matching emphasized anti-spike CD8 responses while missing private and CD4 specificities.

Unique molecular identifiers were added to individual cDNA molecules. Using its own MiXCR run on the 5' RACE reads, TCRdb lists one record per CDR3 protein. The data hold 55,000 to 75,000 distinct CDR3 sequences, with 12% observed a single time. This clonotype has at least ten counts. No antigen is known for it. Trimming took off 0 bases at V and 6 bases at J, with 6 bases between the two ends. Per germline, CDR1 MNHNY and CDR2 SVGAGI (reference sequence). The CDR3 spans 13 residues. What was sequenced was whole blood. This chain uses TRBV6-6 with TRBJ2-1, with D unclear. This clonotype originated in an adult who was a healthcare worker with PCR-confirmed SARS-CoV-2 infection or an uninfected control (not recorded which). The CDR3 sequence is CASSYSQINEQFF. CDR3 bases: TGTGCCAGCAGTTACTCCCAGATCAATGAGCAGTTCTTC.